The T cell receptor (beta chain) described here comes from a study of CD8+CD57+ T cells in acquired aplastic anemia. The CDR3 is made up of 15 amino acids. Trimming removed 4 bases from V and 2 bases from J; junction bases left unmatched: 6. Germline V gene data show CDR1 as SNHLY and CDR2 as FYNNEI. Patients included in sequencing had previously demonstrated CD8+CD57+ cell expansion by flow cytometry. Both TCR beta VDJ combination and CDR3 sequence profiling were carried out. Genomic DNA was the template for this profiling. TCRdb recomputed calls from the reads with MiXCR, one row per CDR3 protein. The repertoire holds approximately 180,000 distinct CDR3 sequences, with 40% to 50% as singletons.

The chain combines TRBV2 with TRBJ1-2; 8 bases map to TRBD1. The TCR comes from a human donor with aplastic anemia. Sequenced: sorted CD4+, CD8+, or CD8+CD57+ T cells (not recorded which) from PBMCs. CDR3 sequence (DNA): TGTGCCAGCAGTGGGAGACAGGGGCTAAACTATGGCTACACCTTC. Amino acids: CASSGRQGLNYGYTF.